These 17 T cell receptor beta chains originate from one sample sequenced in a study of shared clonotypes between healthy human individuals. Assay: immunoSEQ multiplex PCR; the TCRdb copy retains only in-frame clones and omits some. Of millions of clones in the sample, around 94% were seen once. Sequencing used naive CD4+ T cells sorted from blood. Subset defined: CD45RA+ positively selected. These receptor sequences come from a man younger than 35 in good health.

V is TRBV5-1 and J is TRBJ2-6, with TRBD2 identical over 10 bases. CDR1 is SGHRS and CDR2 is YFSETQ in the germline V gene. This CDR3 comprises 18 residues. V shed 0 bases, J shed 2 bases, and the junction held 5 bases outside the gene matches. CDR3: CASSLVRLAGAGANVLTF. Written as DNA, the CDR3 is TGCGCCAGCAGCTTGGTTCGGCTAGCGGGAGCTGGGGCCAACGTCCTGACTTTC.

The V and J genes are TRBV7-9 and TRBJ1-1; TRBD1 might be the D (5 bases). Germline V gene data show CDR1 as SEHNR and CDR2 as FQNEAQ (reference sequence). Trimming took 3 bases from V and 11 from J, leaving 13 bases between them. The CDR3 extends over 12 amino acids. CDR3 nucleotides: TGTGCCAGCAGCTTCCCCGGGACCGAGGCTTTCTTT. Encoded protein: CASSFPGTEAFF.

This chain joins TRBV19 and TRBJ2-3; 8 nucleotides agree with TRBD2. There are 16 residues in the CDR3. V was pared by 1 base and J by 1 base, with 4 bases of the junction left unmatched. CDR1 LNHDA and CDR2 SQIVND come from the germline V gene (reference sequence). The CDR3 DNA sequence: TGTGCCAGTAGTATAGGTAGCGGGGCGCGCACAGATACGCAGTATTTT. Translated, it gives CASSIGSGARTDTQYF.

The V gene is TRBV10-3, the J gene TRBJ2-7; 7 bases are shared with TRBD1. V shed 6 bases, J shed 6 bases, and the junction held 2 bases outside the gene matches. CDR1 and CDR2 from the germline V gene are ENHRY and SYGVKD. The length of the CDR3 is 11 residues. CDR3: CAISNRGEQYF. The CDR3 DNA is TGTGCCATCAGCAACAGGGGCGAGCAGTACTTC.

The chain employs TRBV5-1 and TRBJ2-6, with TRBD2 as a possible D gene (5 bases). The germline V gene encodes CDR1 SGHRS and CDR2 YFSETQ. The V end was cut by 0 bases, the J end by 5 bases, with 18 bases between. The CDR3 length is 18 residues. This chain's CDR3 is CASSLGGDLWSRANVLTF. Here the CDR3 DNA reads TGCGCCAGCAGCTTGGGGGGAGATCTCTGGTCTAGGGCCAACGTCCTGACTTTC.

About this clone itself: Other nucleotide sequences from this sample produce the same CDR3. The V call is TRBV6-5, the J call TRBJ2-7, with unresolved D. Germline lookup yields CDR1 MNHEY and CDR2 SVGAGI. The V end was cut by 2 bases, the J end by 0 bases, with 8 bases between. The CDR3 consists of 14 residues. The CDR3 region is CASSYGRDSYEQYF. CDR3 sequence (DNA): TGTGCCAGCAGTTACGGCAGAGACTCCTACGAGCAGTACTTC.

J is TRBJ1-1 and V is TRBV6-1; TRBD1 is a possible D gene (5 bases). The germline gives CDR1 MNHNS, CDR2 SASEGT. V was clipped by 7 bases and J by 6 bases, with 15 bases between them. CDR3 length equals 13 residues. The CDR3 DNA follows: TGTGCCAGCACGGGGGGTCGGTTCCCTGAAGCTTTCTTT. Its translation: CASTGGRFPEAFF.

V is TRBV7-2 and J is TRBJ2-7, with D perhaps matching TRBD1 (6 bases). This CDR3 has 14 residues. Per germline, CDR1 SGHTA and CDR2 FQGNSA. The V gene lost 2 bases and the J gene lost 6 bases, with 14 bases spanning the gap. The CDR3 loop is CASSLQGRVSEQYF. CDR3 sequence (DNA): TGTGCCAGCAGCTTACAGGGGCGGGTTAGCGAGCAGTACTTC.

As to this clone: Other DNA sequences in this sample translate to the same CDR3. CDR3 sequence reads: CASSYSWGETQYF. The CDR3, as DNA: TGTGCCAGCAGTTACTCTTGGGGAGAGACCCAGTACTTC. J is TRBJ2-5 and V is TRBV6-5; D unclear. This CDR3 region has 13 residues. V was clipped by 0 bases and J by 4 bases, with 6 bases between them. The germline CDR1 and CDR2 sequences are MNHEY and SVGAGI.

The chain employs TRBV5-1 and TRBJ2-1; tentatively, D is TRBD1 (5 bases). The CDR3 runs 13 residues. Trimming cost V 0 bases and J 7 bases, with 8 bases left between them. Germline CDR1 SGHRS, CDR2 YFSETQ. The CDR3 coding sequence is TGCGCCAGCAGCTTGGACAGGTGGAATGAGCAGTTCTTC. Its translation: CASSLDRWNEQFF.

The chain combines TRBV13 with TRBJ2-1, with D possibly TRBD2 on 5 matching bases. The V gene's germline CDR1 is PRHDT and CDR2 FYEKMQ (reference sequence). The CDR3 length is 17 residues. The V and J ends lost 0 bases and 4 bases respectively, with 16 bases between them. The CDR3 region has the DNA TGTGCCAGCAGCTTAGGCCGAGGGCGTGATCTTTACAATGAGCAGTTCTTC. This translates into CASSLGRGRDLYNEQFF. The full variable domain, in which reference TRBV13 and TRBJ2-1 provide the parts outside the CDR3, is AAGVIQSPRHLIKEKRETATLKCYPIPRHDTVYWYQQGPGQDPQFLISFYEKMQSDKGSIPDRFSAQQFSDYHSELNMSSLELGDSALYFCASSLGRGRDLYNEQFFGPGTRLTVL.

This chain connects TRBV7-2 to TRBJ2-1; the D gene is possibly TRBD1 (7 bases). V was pared by 5 bases and J by 0 bases, with 14 bases between. Per the germline V gene, CDR1 is SGHTA and CDR2 is FQGNSA. This CDR3 spans 16 amino acids. In DNA form, the CDR3 reads TGTGCCAGCAGCCCAGGGGGGCTTAGCTCCTACAATGAGCAGTTCTTC. It specifies CASSPGGLSSYNEQFF.

This chain links TRBV11-2 with TRBJ1-2, with D tentatively TRBD1 (6 bases). CDR1 and CDR2 from the germline V gene are SGHAT and FQNNGV. Deletions cut 1 base from V and 7 bases from J, with 10 bases between. This CDR3 has 13 amino acids. CDR3 residues: CASSLAEGVGYTF. The CDR3 nucleotides are TGTGCCAGCAGCTTAGCCGAGGGGGTTGGCTACACCTTC.

V gene TRBV5-4 combines with J gene TRBJ2-1; 7 nucleotides align to TRBD2. V was pared by 6 bases and J by 0 bases, with 6 bases of the junction left unmatched. The CDR3 is made up of 15 amino acids. Germline V gene data show CDR1 as SGHNT and CDR2 as YYREEE (reference sequence). CDR3 nucleotides: TGTGCCAGCACCCGGACGGGGGGCTCCTACAATGAGCAGTTCTTC. This sequence encodes CASTRTGGSYNEQFF.

The chain uses TRBV6-4 and TRBJ2-3; 7 bases align to TRBD2. V shed 6 bases and J 1 base; nucleotides not matched to a gene: 4. The CDR3 runs 14 residues. Germline V lookup: CDR1 MRHNA, CDR2 SNTAGT. The CDR3 nucleotides read TGTGCCAGCAGCGTCCGGGGGGGCACAGATACGCAGTATTTT. It encodes CASSVRGGTDTQYF.

This clone was picked up one time. This chain uses TRBV10-2 with TRBJ1-4; D gene ambiguous. The CDR3 consists of 12 residues. Germline CDR1 and CDR2: WSHSY and SAAADI. The V end was cut by 6 bases, the J end by 8 bases, with 10 bases between. The CDR3 DNA sequence: TGCGCCAGCAGCACCGGTAGGGAAAAACTGTTTTTT. This sequence encodes CASSTGREKLFF.

V is TRBV6-5 and J is TRBJ2-1; 7 nucleotides align to TRBD1. J was trimmed by 12 bases and V by 7 bases; bases with no gene match: 15. This CDR3 comprises 14 residues. CDR1 MNHEY and CDR2 SVGAGI come from the germline V gene. The CDR3 DNA is TGTGCCAGCAAAGTGGGACAGTACCTATTTAGGCAGTTCTTC. Its translation: CASKVGQYLFRQFF.